This T cell receptor beta chain stems from a study of cytomegalovirus exposure and HLA in healthy donors. About the study: Both the 100 to 150 validation repertoires and the 666 first-cohort repertoires used the same platform, as reported by a later analysis.

CDR3 size: 16 residues. From germline, CDR1 is MDHEN and CDR2 SYDVKM. The trim removed 2 bases at V and 9 bases at J, leaving 13 bases unmatched. Concerning this clone itself: The target antigen is unknown.

Some clones are missing from TCRdb's copy, which holds only in-frame ones; the method was immunoSEQ multiplex PCR. This sample has 150,000 or so clones, with around 93% found just once. Study-wide results and limits: High specificity and sensitivity for cytomegalovirus status were reported for the classifier. Confirmation was obtained in vitro that a few CMV-associated chains are specific for CMV antigens.

This receptor was identified in a man aged 18-30 years in good health and CMV-seropositive. Sequencing was carried out using PBMCs. The chain has TRBV28 and TRBJ1-2, with TRBD1 matching 9 bases. CDR3 sequence: CASSLDVGQGSGRYTF. As DNA, the CDR3 is TGTGCCAGCAGTTTAGATGTGGGACAGGGAAGCGGGCGCTACACCTTC.